The 16 T cell receptor beta chains below were found in one sample sequenced in a study of blood T cell repertoires in COVID-19. This table comes from immunoSEQ multiplex PCR, and its TCRdb copy is limited to in-frame clones, with some not included. The table shows some 65,000 clones, with about 92% occurring only once. Material for sequencing was peripheral blood. The receptor source for this set is a man between 50 and 59 years old with COVID-19, enrolled during active disease.

V is TRBV12-3 or TRBV12-4 and J is TRBJ1-2; tentatively, D is TRBD1 (5 bases). V dropped 3 bases and J dropped 8 bases, with 7 bases sitting between them. The CDR3 is 11 amino acids. CDR3 nucleotides: TGTGCCAGCAGTTTGGGGCACGGCTACACCTTC. It codes for CASSLGHGYTF.

The CDR3, as DNA: TGTGCCAGCAGCGCGACAGGGACCGGAGGCAATGAGCAGTTCTTC. Its protein product is CASSATGTGGNEQFF. The chain joins TRBV9 to TRBJ2-1, with 7 positions matching TRBD1. J was trimmed by 6 bases and V by 3 bases; bases with no gene match: 9. Germline V gene data show CDR1 as SGDLS and CDR2 as YYNGEE. The CDR3 sequence is 15 residues long.

The V gene is TRBV2, the J gene TRBJ2-7; 11 nucleotides match TRBD1. Looked up from germline, CDR1 is SNHLY and CDR2 is FYNNEI. J gave up 4 bases and V 6 bases, and 5 bases lay outside the gene matches. This CDR3 contains 14 residues. CDR3 DNA: TGTGCCAGCAGCGTGGGACAGGGGGGATACGAGCAGTACTTC. This sequence encodes CASSVGQGGYEQYF.

This clone was picked up one time. The chain has TRBV18 and TRBJ2-2; D is possibly TRBD1 (6 bases). V lost 4 bases and J lost 1, with 10 bases in between. Germline CDR1 and CDR2: KGHSH and LQKENI. This CDR3 region has 15 residues. CDR3 in amino acids: CASSRDTLNTGELFF. CDR3 coding DNA: TGTGCCAGCTCACGGGACACCTTGAACACCGGGGAGCTGTTTTTT.

The chain is built from TRBV10-2 and TRBJ1-1; D may be TRBD1 (5 bases). The CDR3 is made up of 16 amino acids. V was cut by 7 bases and J by 0 bases, with 18 bases left in between. CDR1 and CDR2 (germline): WSHSY, SAAADI. Written as DNA, the CDR3 is TGCGCCAGCAAGGGACCGGGAGTAGGGATGAACACTGAAGCTTTCTTT. The encoded protein is CASKGPGVGMNTEAFF.

The chain joins TRBV19 to TRBJ1-1; tentative D call: TRBD1 (5 bases). V was cut by 5 bases and J by 1 base, with 11 bases left in between. From germline, CDR1 is LNHDA and CDR2 SQIVND (reference sequence). The length of the CDR3 is 14 residues. In DNA, the CDR3 is TGTGCCAGTAGTGTCAGGGATACGAACACTGAAGCTTTCTTT. As protein: CASSVRDTNTEAFF.

CDR3 sequence: CASSLAGQGFSTDTQYF. The CDR3 nucleotides are TGTGCCAGCAGCTTGGCGGGACAGGGGTTTAGCACAGATACGCAGTATTTT. V usage is TRBV5-6 and J usage is TRBJ2-3, with 10 bases that match TRBD1. The CDR3 totals 17 residues. Germline V gives CDR1 SGHDT, CDR2 YYEEEE. J was trimmed by 0 bases and V by 0 bases; bases with no gene match: 4.

The gene calls are TRBV28 and TRBJ2-5; TRBD1 is a possible D gene (5 bases). V gave up 1 base and J gave up 5 bases, with 8 bases separating them. CDR3 length equals 13 residues. Germline-derived CDR1 and CDR2 are MDHEN and SYDVKM. CDR3 amino acids: CASSLSGRETQYF. The CDR3 DNA reads as TGTGCCAGCAGTTTATCAGGGCGCGAGACCCAGTACTTC.

The chain carries TRBV7-2 and TRBJ1-2; 9 positions match TRBD1. The trim removed 5 bases at V and 4 bases at J, leaving 8 bases unmatched. Germline CDR1 SGHTA, CDR2 FQGNSA. The CDR3 runs 15 residues. The CDR3 loop is CASSPQTGGGYGYTF. CDR3 bases: TGTGCCAGCAGCCCTCAAACAGGGGGCGGCTATGGCTACACCTTC.

The CDR3 nucleotides read TGTGCCAGCAGCCGTGGCGGACAGGGGGGGGACGAGACCCAGTACTTC. Translated: CASSRGGQGGDETQYF. This rearrangement joins TRBV7-2 to TRBJ2-5; 10 bases are shared with TRBD1. The CDR3 totals 16 residues. The germline V gene encodes CDR1 SGHTA and CDR2 FQGNSA. Trimming at V came to 5 bases and at J to 5 bases, leaving 11 bases not matched to a gene.

This chain connects TRBV7-9 to TRBJ2-1; TRBD2 matches 9 bases. CDR3 size: 16 residues. Losses at the gene ends were 2 bases for V and 4 bases for J; bases not matched to a gene: 6. Germline V CDR1 and CDR2: SEHNR, FQNEAQ (reference sequence). The CDR3 protein is CASSLNSGRAYNEQFF. CDR3 DNA: TGTGCCAGCAGCTTAAATAGCGGGAGAGCTTACAATGAGCAGTTCTTC.

This sequence joins TRBV18 and TRBJ1-2, with D perhaps matching TRBD1 (5 bases). This CDR3 is built from 15 residues. V was cut by 2 bases and J by 4 bases, with 14 bases left in between. Germline lookup yields CDR1 KGHSH and CDR2 LQKENI. CDR3: CASSPDQVQGYGYTF. In nucleotides, the CDR3 is TGTGCCAGCTCACCAGATCAGGTGCAGGGCTATGGCTACACCTTC.

CDR3 amino acids: CASSQGGQQETQYF. The CDR3 nucleotides read TGTGCCAGCAGCCAGGGGGGACAACAAGAGACCCAGTACTTC. This chain links TRBV11-3 with TRBJ2-5; possible D gene TRBD1, 7 bases. V dropped 5 bases and J dropped 2 bases, with 12 bases sitting between them. Germline loops: CDR1 SGHNT, CDR2 YENEEA. The CDR3 has 14 amino acids. The variable domain in full, with the rest retrieved from reference TRBV11-3 and TRBJ2-5, is EAGVVQSPRYKIIEKKQPVAFWCNPISGHNTLYWYLQNLGQGPELLIRYENEEAVDDSQLPKDRFSAERLKGVDSTLKIQPAELGDSAVYLCASSQGGQQETQYFGPGTRLLVL.

Only one count was recorded for this clone. The chain joins TRBV18 to TRBJ2-7; weak D call: TRBD2 (5 bases). Trimming stripped 2 bases from V and 3 bases from J, with 5 bases between. Germline CDR1 KGHSH, CDR2 LQKENI. This CDR3 is built from 12 residues. The CDR3 sequence: CASSPGSYEQYF. The CDR3 nucleotides read TGTGCCAGCTCACCAGGGAGCTACGAGCAGTACTTC.

This chain links TRBV27 with TRBJ2-7; possibly TRBD2 for D (5 bases). Germline values: CDR1 MNHEY, CDR2 SMNVEV (reference sequence). This CDR3 spans 13 amino acids. Trimming left V 5 bases short and J 0 bases short, with 8 bases between. The CDR3 region has the DNA TGTGCCAGCAGTCCGGGGTTCTCCTACGAGCAGTACTTC. This codes for CASSPGFSYEQYF.

The chain employs TRBV4-1 and TRBJ1-1; D is undetermined. V was cut by 1 base and J by 0 bases, with 12 bases left in between. Germline V CDR1 and CDR2: MGHRA, YSYEKL. This CDR3 is 16 amino acids long. CDR3 sequence: CASSQGLRWMNTEAFF. CDR3 nucleotide sequence: TGCGCCAGCAGCCAAGGGTTGAGGTGGATGAACACTGAAGCTTTCTTT.